These 6 T cell receptor beta chains were all obtained from the same sample, sequenced in a study of cytotoxic CD8 clonotypes in ibrutinib-treated CLL. Sequencing was performed with immunoSEQ multiplex PCR; in TCRdb, only in-frame clones are kept and a portion is missing. The table has 15,000 to 20,000 clones, approximately 71% seen once. Specimen: PBMCs, collected before ibrutinib treatment. Receptor source: a human donor with chronic lymphocytic leukemia.

This chain connects TRBV19 to TRBJ1-5; 7 bases line up with TRBD1. The CDR3 spans 15 residues. Germline trimming cut 3 bases from V and 9 bases from J; bases unmatched to any gene: 11. Germline V gene sequence: CDR1 LNHDA, CDR2 SQIVND (reference sequence). The CDR3 spells CASSIGGTDYRPQHF. The CDR3 nucleotides read TGTGCCAGTAGTATTGGGGGGACAGACTATCGGCCCCAGCATTTT.

This clone showed up just a few times. The chain combines TRBV5-4 with TRBJ1-1, with D maybe TRBD1 (6 bases). The ends were cut back, 3 bases at V and 5 bases at J, with 23 bases in the middle. CDR1 SGHNT and CDR2 YYREEE come from the germline V gene (reference sequence). This CDR3 is built from 17 residues. The DNA for the CDR3 is TGTGCCAGCAGCTGGGGCCTCACGGGGGGCGTAGGGACTGAAGCTTTCTTT. This translates into CASSWGLTGGVGTEAFF.

In this sample, this clone is medium-sized. The V and J genes are TRBV7-3 and TRBJ1-2; 7 bases are a match to TRBD1. The CDR3 spans 13 residues. Germline-derived CDR1 and CDR2 are SGHTA and FQGTGA. V was pared by 5 bases and J by 4 bases, with 4 bases of the junction left unmatched. The CDR3 here is CASSPGGTYGYTF. In DNA, the CDR3 is TGTGCCAGCAGCCCAGGGGGGACCTATGGCTACACCTTC. Combining the CDR3 with reference TRBV7-3 and TRBJ1-2 gives the whole variable domain GAGVSQTPSNKVTEKGKYVELRCDPISGHTALYWYRQSLGQGPEFLIYFQGTGAADDSGLPNDRFFAVRPEGSVSTLKIQRTERGDSAVYLCASSPGGTYGYTFGSGTRLTVV.

The chain links TRBV5-5 to TRBJ2-1; D not resolved. Germline V CDR1 and CDR2: SGHKS, YYEKEE (reference sequence). V lost 4 bases and J 0 bases, leaving 8 bases between the germline ends. The CDR3 length is 14 residues. In DNA, the CDR3 is TGTGCCAGCAGCACGACTTCCTCCTACAATGAGCAGTTCTTC. Protein product: CASSTTSSYNEQFF.

The rearrangement joins TRBV5-1 to TRBJ2-2, with 7 bases that match TRBD1. The CDR3 has 16 residues. V lost 3 bases to trimming and J lost 2 bases; unmatched junction nucleotides: 7. Germline loops: CDR1 SGHRS, CDR2 YFSETQ. The CDR3 is CASSSGQRINTGELFF. The DNA of the CDR3 is TGCGCCAGCAGCTCGGGACAGAGAATTAACACCGGGGAGCTGTTTTTT.

This chain links TRBV7-9 with TRBJ2-7; the D call may be TRBD1 or TRBD2 (5 bases each). Between the trimmed V and J ends, which lost 6 bases and 3 bases, there was a span of 12 bases. Per the germline V gene, CDR1 is SEHNR and CDR2 is FQNEAQ (reference sequence). The CDR3 contains 13 residues. In DNA, the CDR3 is TGTGCCAGCAGTGAAGGGGAGTTCTACGAGCAGTACTTC. As protein: CASSEGEFYEQYF. The variable domain in full, with the rest retrieved from reference TRBV7-9 and TRBJ2-7, is DTGVSQNPRHKITKRGQNVTFRCDPISEHNRLYWYRQTLGQGPEFLTYFQNEAQLEKSRLLSDRFSAERPKGSFSTLEIQRTEQGDSAMYLCASSEGEFYEQYFGPGTRLTVT.